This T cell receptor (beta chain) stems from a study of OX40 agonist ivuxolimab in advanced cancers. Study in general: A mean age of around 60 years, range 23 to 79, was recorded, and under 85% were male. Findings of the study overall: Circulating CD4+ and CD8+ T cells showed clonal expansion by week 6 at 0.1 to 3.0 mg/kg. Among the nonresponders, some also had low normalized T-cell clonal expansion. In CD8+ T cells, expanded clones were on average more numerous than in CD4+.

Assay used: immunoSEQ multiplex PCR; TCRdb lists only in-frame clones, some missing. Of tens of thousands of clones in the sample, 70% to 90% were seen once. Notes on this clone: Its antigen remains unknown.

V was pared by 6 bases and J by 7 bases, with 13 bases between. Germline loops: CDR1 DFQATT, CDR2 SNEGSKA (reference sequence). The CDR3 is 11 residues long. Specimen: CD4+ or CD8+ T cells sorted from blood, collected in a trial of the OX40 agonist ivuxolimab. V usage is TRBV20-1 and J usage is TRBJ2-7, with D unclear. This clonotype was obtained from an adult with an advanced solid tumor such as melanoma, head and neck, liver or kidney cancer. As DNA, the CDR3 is TGCAGTGCACCTGTGTCTCTGGAGCAGTACTTC. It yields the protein CSAPVSLEQYF.